Listed below are T cell receptor beta chains from one sample, sequenced in a study of OX40 agonist ivuxolimab in advanced cancers. TCRdb keeps only in-frame clones here, not all; method: immunoSEQ multiplex PCR. The sample shows approximately 71,000 clones, about 84% of them seen only once. The source material was CD4+ or CD8+ T cells sorted from blood, sampled in a trial of the OX40 agonist ivuxolimab. These receptors originate from an adult with an advanced solid tumor such as melanoma, head and neck, liver or kidney cancer. CDR3s leave out the opening cysteine and the closing phenylalanine or tryptophan.

V gene: TRBV18; CDR3 protein: ASSPGPGQGYGYT
V gene: TRBV28; CDR3 protein: ASSPSTGGTDTQY
V gene: TRBV9; CDR3 protein: ASSVSGGADTQY
V gene: TRBV7-8; CDR3 protein: ASSRTDFGAQY
V gene: TRBV6-6; CDR3 protein: ASCSRQGSYEQY
V gene: TRBV7-9; CDR3 protein: ASSLVRLMDPIRDNEQF
V gene: TRBV7-9; CDR3 protein: ASKRSGTRNSPLH
V gene: TRBV5-1; CDR3 protein: ASSPGTANTEAF
V gene: TRBV4-3; CDR3 protein: ASSQAWQLNTEAF
V gene: TRBV28; CDR3 protein: ASSLSWVSYNEQF
V gene: TRBV6-5; CDR3 protein: ASSYSTGWDIQY
V gene: TRBV20-1; CDR3 protein: SAGEYGYT
V gene: TRBV19; CDR3 protein: ATKQQGPDSNQPQH
V gene: TRBV5-4; CDR3 protein: ASSQAQGFYEQY
V gene: TRBV7-9; CDR3 protein: ASSPGRQETQY
V gene: TRBV5-1; CDR3 protein: ASSEAGGPYNEQF
V gene: TRBV2; CDR3 protein: ASTEAPPGGANYGYT
V gene: TRBV7-2; CDR3 protein: ASSLATSGANVLT
V gene: TRBV6-5; CDR3 protein: ASSYGYLLRNTEAF
V gene: TRBV9; CDR3 protein: ASSVLAGGDEQF
V gene: TRBV6-5; CDR3 protein: ASSPGGQAYQPQH
V gene: TRBV9; CDR3 protein: ASSATGLDTQY
V gene: TRBV7-9; CDR3 protein: ASSDPGTGLRTDTQY
V gene: TRBV11-2; CDR3 protein: ASSLAGSYEQY
V gene: TRBV12-5; CDR3 protein: ASGLVMRRNTIY
V gene: TRBV7-9; CDR3 protein: ASRTAPGRGEETQY
V gene: TRBV5-5; CDR3 protein: ASSLVGQGTSDTQY